The T cell receptor beta chain described here comes from a study of blood T cells in healthy people across ages. For the second PCR, which ran for about 7 to 12 cycles, a sample-barcoded 5' primer and a J-beta primer mix were used. Every molecule of cDNA carried a tag from a template-switch adaptor with 12 random nucleotides. Sequencing recovered at least 2.5 million CDR3-containing paired-end reads from each sample. Using its own MiXCR run on the 5' RACE reads, TCRdb lists one record per CDR3 protein. Of some 1,000,000 distinct CDR3 sequences listed, under 30% are singletons. Germline assignment: CDR1 SGHDN and CDR2 FVKESK. This CDR3 is 16 amino acids long. V gave up 7 bases and J gave up 0 bases; unmatched junction bases: 5. These same data were also listed under a study on T cells of mothers and their children.

This clonotype was obtained from a girl aged 2 to 10 in good health. The chain has TRBV14 and TRBJ2-1; 11 nucleotides match TRBD2. Material for sequencing was blood. Written as DNA, the CDR3 is TGTGCCAGCAAAACTACTAGCGGGGGCTCCTACAATGAGCAGTTCTTC. It codes for CASKTTSGGSYNEQFF.